Listed below are T cell receptor beta chains from one sample, sequenced in a study of Ad26.COV2.S vaccination and SARS-CoV-2 variants. Only in-frame clones appear in the TCRdb table, and some are missing; sequencing was by immunoSEQ multiplex PCR. Here the sample spans some 390,000 clones, about 89% being singletons. This material consisted of peripheral blood, taken in a trial of Ad26.COV2.S vaccine versus placebo. These receptors were collected from a person between 18 and 60 years old who received the Ad26.COV2.S COVID-19 vaccine or a placebo. CDR3s include the opening cysteine and the closing phenylalanine or tryptophan. The D gene is left open where the match is weak. A row's size may be missing; if present it is once, few, many or a size class.

clone_size d_call j_call v_call cdr3_aa cdr3_nt
NA NA TRBJ1-4 TRBV30 CALSPGRREKLFF TGTGCCTTATCCCCCGGACGGCGAGAAAAACTGTTTTTT
NA NA TRBJ1-3 TRBV2 CASSEVPRAGNTIYF TGTGCCAGCAGTGAAGTCCCCCGGGCTGGAAACACCATATATTTT
NA NA TRBJ1-4 TRBV5-1 CASSLGGIGNEKLFF TGCGCCAGCAGCTTGGGGGGGATTGGTAATGAAAAACTGTTTTTT
NA NA TRBJ1-1 TRBV24-1 CATSDPNRSDTEAFF TGTGCCACCAGTGATCCCAACAGGTCCGACACTGAAGCTTTCTTT
NA NA TRBJ2-7 TRBV7-8 CASSLELRGDEQYF TGTGCCAGCAGCTTAGAACTTAGGGGAGACGAGCAGTACTTC
once NA TRBJ2-1 TRBV6-5 CASSMQFFEQFF TGTGCCAGCAGTATGCAGTTCTTTGAGCAGTTCTTC
NA NA TRBJ2-1 TRBV19 CASRHQGSAYNEQFF TGTGCCAGTAGGCATCAGGGGAGTGCCTACAATGAGCAGTTCTTC
NA NA TRBJ2-3 TRBV7-3 CASSLERGRTDTQYF TGTGCCAGCAGCTTAGAGAGGGGGAGGACAGATACGCAGTATTTT
NA NA TRBJ2-6 TRBV11-2 CASRTEGANVLTF TGTGCCAGCAGGACAGAGGGGGCCAACGTCCTGACTTTC
NA TRBD1 TRBJ1-6 TRBV5-1 CASSSTGQGSSPLHF TGCGCCAGCAGCTCCACGGGACAGGGAAGCTCACCCCTCCACTTT
NA NA TRBJ1-3 TRBV21-1 CASSKGPSGNTIYF TGTGCCAGCAGCAAAGGGCCCTCTGGAAACACCATATATTTT
NA NA TRBJ1-3 TRBV18 CASSPNSLGNTIYF TGTGCCAGCTCACCGAACTCCCTCGGAAACACCATATATTTT
NA NA TRBJ2-7 TRBV4-3 CASSQESGPSYEQYF TGCGCCAGCAGCCAAGAGTCGGGACCCTCCTACGAGCAGTACTTC
NA TRBD2 TRBJ2-2 TRBV7-2 CASSHPTSGRSTNTGELFF TGTGCCAGCAGCCATCCGACTAGCGGGAGAAGCACGAACACCGGGGAGCTGTTTTTT
NA NA TRBJ1-1 TRBV6-5 CASSSPPNTEAFF TGTGCCAGCAGTTCACCCCCGAACACTGAAGCTTTCTTT
once NA TRBJ2-7 TRBV3-1/TRBV3-2 CASSLASPSLAYEQYF TGTGCCAGCAGCCTGGCTAGCCCCTCATTAGCCTACGAGCAGTACTTC
NA TRBD2 TRBJ2-5 TRBV5-1 CASSQGRTSGNPGGETQYF TGCGCCAGCTCCCAGGGACGGACTAGCGGGAATCCGGGGGGAGAGACCCAGTACTTC
NA NA TRBJ1-2 TRBV2 CASSLDTGGDHTF TGTGCCAGCAGTTTAGACACTGGGGGGGACCACACCTTC
NA NA TRBJ2-2 TRBV28 CASSPIGRTGELFF TGTGCCAGCAGTCCGATCGGGCGCACCGGGGAGCTGTTTTTT
NA TRBD1 TRBJ1-5 TRBV10-2 CASSLGTGLGGNQPQHF TGCGCCAGCAGTTTAGGGACAGGGCTCGGGGGCAATCAGCCCCAGCATTTT
once NA TRBJ2-1 TRBV9 CASSVDGSGSYNEQFF TGTGCCAGCAGCGTAGACGGATCGGGCTCCTACAATGAGCAGTTCTTC
NA NA TRBJ1-1 TRBV7-8 CASSPLGGRNTEAFF TGTGCCAGCAGCCCATTGGGAGGGCGCAACACTGAAGCTTTCTTT
NA TRBD1 TRBJ1-5 TRBV5-8 CASSLGQGFNQPQHF TGTGCCAGCAGCTTGGGACAGGGGTTCAATCAGCCCCAGCATTTT
once NA TRBJ1-6 TRBV9 CASSLEGGRRGNSPLHF TGTGCCAGCAGCCTAGAAGGAGGGAGACGGGGGAATTCACCCCTCCACTTT
few NA TRBJ1-1 TRBV27 CASSLTGWTANTEAFF TGTGCCAGCAGTTTAACTGGGTGGACAGCGAACACTGAAGCTTTCTTT
NA TRBD2 TRBJ2-3 TRBV11-2 CASSSGLAGSDTQYF TGTGCCAGCAGCTCGGGACTAGCGGGGTCAGATACGCAGTATTTT
NA NA TRBJ1-5 TRBV30 CAWDYVGNQPQHF TGTGCCTGGGATTATGTGGGCAATCAGCCCCAGCATTTT
NA NA TRBJ2-1 TRBV24-1 CATSDVRGPSYNEQFF TGTGCCACCAGTGATGTCCGGGGACCTTCCTACAATGAGCAGTTCTTC
NA NA TRBJ2-5 TRBV6-5 CASSYSGVRQETQYF TGTGCCAGCAGTTACTCGGGTGTTAGGCAAGAGACCCAGTACTTC
NA TRBD1 TRBJ1-5 TRBV2 CASSFWTGEGNQPQHF TGTGCCAGCAGTTTCTGGACAGGGGAAGGTAATCAGCCCCAGCATTTT
NA TRBD1 TRBJ2-7 TRBV30 CAWSSGTGAYEQYF TGTGCCTGGAGCTCCGGGACAGGAGCCTACGAGCAGTACTTC
NA NA TRBJ1-4 TRBV28 CASSSPHGIPGQSEKLFF TGTGCCAGCAGTTCCCCGCACGGGATACCGGGACAAAGTGAAAAACTGTTTTTT
NA TRBD2 TRBJ2-1 TRBV10-3 CAISVLAGDNEQFF TGTGCCATCAGTGTTCTAGCGGGAGACAATGAGCAGTTCTTC
NA TRBD1 TRBJ1-2 TRBV18 CASSVQGAYGYTF TGTGCCAGCTCAGTCCAGGGGGCCTATGGCTACACCTTC
NA NA TRBJ2-3 TRBV6-5 CASTGSTSTDTQYF TGTGCCAGTACAGGGTCCACTAGCACAGATACGCAGTATTTT
once NA TRBJ1-2 TRBV7-9 CASRPTAFTNYGYTF TGTGCCAGCAGACCGACAGCCTTCACTAACTATGGCTACACCTTC
few NA TRBJ1-2 TRBV2 CASSETPLQGYTF TGTGCCAGCAGTGAAACGCCGTTGCAGGGCTACACCTTC
NA NA TRBJ1-4 TRBV11-3 CASSPQGATNEKLFF TGTGCCAGCAGCCCGCAGGGAGCAACTAATGAAAAACTGTTTTTT
NA NA TRBJ2-1 TRBV7-8 CASSRGMEVSYNEQFF TGTGCCAGCAGCCGAGGGATGGAAGTCTCCTACAATGAGCAGTTCTTC
NA NA TRBJ2-7 TRBV30 CAWSVPGGVGSYEQYF TGTGCCTGGAGTGTACCCGGAGGGGTTGGTTCGTACGAGCAGTACTTC
NA TRBD1 TRBJ1-1 TRBV9 CASSVAGTENTEAFF TGTGCCAGCAGCGTCGCCGGGACAGAGAACACTGAAGCTTTCTTT
NA TRBD1 TRBJ1-1 TRBV3-1/TRBV3-2 CASSQDREAFF TGTGCCAGCAGCCAGGACAGGGAAGCTTTCTTT
once TRBD1 TRBJ1-3 TRBV29-1 CSVEEGQYSGNTIYF TGCAGCGTTGAAGAGGGACAGTACTCTGGAAACACCATATATTTT